This T cell receptor (beta chain) was sequenced in a study of blood T cell repertoires in COVID-19. Study background: Samples taken during acute and convalescent COVID-19 were collected in the United States, Italy and Spain. Sources were T cells, B-cell-depleted T cells, or PBMCs; the material itself was cDNA or gDNA.

The V gene end was trimmed by 6 bases and the J gene end by 4 bases; junction bases not matched to a gene: 6. The germline V gene has CDR1 SGHRS and CDR2 YFSETQ. This CDR3 is 13 amino acids long. Original methodology: From reference gene primer amplification, estimates of nucleated cell counts were derived. This table comes from immunoSEQ multiplex PCR, and its TCRdb copy is limited to in-frame clones, with some not included. For V, J and clone size, that table is used; D and trimming come from the DNA. The sample lists roughly 200,000 clones, over 70% occurring once. The V call is TRBV5-1, the J call TRBJ1-1; 7 bases are shared with TRBD1. The TCR was taken from a woman aged 80 or older with acute or convalescent COVID-19. The sequencing input was peripheral blood. DNA for the CDR3: TGCGCCAGCACCCCCGACAGGGTCACTGAAGCTTTCTTT. Amino acids: CASTPDRVTEAFF.